Presented here are 3 T cell receptor beta chains from one specimen sequenced in a study of T cells expressing NK-cell markers. TCRdb reprocessed the 5' RACE reads and stores each CDR3 protein as one record, lacking DNA. The table counts 550,000 to 600,000 distinct CDR3 sequences; around 4% lies in the top ten. What was sequenced was blood T cells: a sorted CD56 or NKG2C T cell subset, CD4+ or CD8+ T cells, or bulk PBMC T cells (not recorded which). These receptors were obtained from a man aged 18 to 35 in good health.

This rearrangement joins TRBV25-1 to TRBJ2-5; TCRdb selects TRBD2, and the lack of DNA leaves this call unchecked. This CDR3 comprises 15 residues. CDR1 and CDR2 (germline): MGHDK, SYGVNS. The CDR3 loop is CASRGPSRIGETQYF.

The chain has TRBV7-9 and TRBJ2-5; TCRdb's D call of TRBD1 is untestable without DNA. CDR3 length: 15 amino acids. Germline V gene lookup returns CDR1 SEHNR and CDR2 FQNEAQ (reference sequence). CDR3 residues: CASSHNGQGKETQYF.

The CDR3 region is CASSQEGAGGPLGTDTQYF. The J gene is TRBJ2-3, the V gene TRBV4-1; lacking DNA, the TRBD2 call made by TCRdb goes unchecked. The V gene's germline CDR1 is MGHRA and CDR2 YSYEKL. This CDR3 comprises 19 residues.